Below, one T cell receptor beta chain is given with its context. The antigen is not known. The junction had 8 bases not matched to a gene; V was cut back by 5 bases and J by 1 base. There are 16 residues in the CDR3. CDR1 is SGHVS, CDR2 FQNEAQ, per germline. This specimen belongs to a study of type 1 regulatory T cells. TCRdb reprocessed the reads via MiXCR and lists one record per CDR3 protein. This sample has approximately 21,000 distinct CDR3 sequences, with approximately 44% found just once. This TCR was recovered from a human donor in good health. The sequencing sample was made of cultured T cells, either the whole culture or a sorted T cell fraction (not recorded which). This sequence joins TRBV7-8 and TRBJ2-1, with 7 bases fitting TRBD2. DNA of the CDR3: TGTGCCAGCAGCACACGGGGCGGGGGATCCTACAATGAGCAGTTCTTC. It yields the protein CASSTRGGGSYNEQFF.